The 7 T cell receptor beta chains given below trace back to one sample, sequenced in a study of high-grade serous ovarian cancer treatment subgroups. Assay used: immunoSEQ multiplex PCR; TCRdb lists only in-frame clones, some missing. The sample has about 8,000 clones, about 60% seen once. Tumor samples were obtained before definitive surgery or chemotherapy. Sequenced sample: tumor tissue. These receptors came from a human donor with high-grade serous ovarian cancer.

The chain recombines TRBV20-1 with TRBJ2-3; no reliable D call. Per germline, CDR1 DFQATT and CDR2 SNEGSKA (reference sequence). The CDR3 covers 11 residues. V was shortened by 6 bases and J by 9 bases, with 13 bases between the two germline ends. The CDR3 nucleotides read TGCAGTGCGCCCTGCGATGGCACGCAGTATTTT. Residues: CSAPCDGTQYF.

The chain joins TRBV27 to TRBJ2-3; TRBD2 agrees at 10 bases. CDR1 and CDR2 from the germline V gene are MNHEY and SMNVEV (reference sequence). The J segment lost 5 bases and the V segment lost 5 bases, leaving 13 bases of the junction unmatched. The CDR3 contains 17 residues. The CDR3 coding sequence is TGTGCCAGCAGTCCTTCAACTAGCGGGGCTGGGGGAGATACGCAGTATTTT. This codes for CASSPSTSGAGGDTQYF.

The chain is built from TRBV27 and TRBJ2-1, with 10 positions matching TRBD2. Germline V lookup: CDR1 MNHEY, CDR2 SMNVEV (reference sequence). This CDR3 spans 17 amino acids. V gave up 2 bases and J gave up 8 bases; unmatched junction bases: 12. The CDR3 DNA follows: TGTGCCAGCAGTTTAGGGCTAGCGGGAGCCGAGGGAGATGAGCAGTTCTTC. It encodes CASSLGLAGAEGDEQFF.

This chain joins TRBV5-4 and TRBJ1-2, with D perhaps matching TRBD1 (5 bases). The CDR3 sequence is 13 residues long. V gave up 3 bases and J gave up 6 bases, with 12 bases separating them. The germline V gene encodes CDR1 SGHNT and CDR2 YYREEE (reference sequence). The CDR3 nucleotides are TGTGCCAGCAGCTCGGGGGACGGGCATGGCTACACCTTC. Translation gives CASSSGDGHGYTF.

The V call is TRBV4-3, the J call TRBJ1-1, with TRBD1 matching 9 bases. This CDR3 is built from 16 residues. CDR1 and CDR2 from the germline V gene are LGHNA and YSLEER. V dropped 0 bases and J dropped 1; count of bases not matched to a gene: 3. CDR3 amino acids: CASSQEPQGANTEAFF. The CDR3 DNA follows: TGCGCCAGCAGCCAAGAACCACAGGGGGCGAACACTGAAGCTTTCTTT.

CDR3 DNA: TGTGCCAGCGGATCGTTCGGAATCTACGAGCAGTACTTC. Translating it yields CASGSFGIYEQYF. This sequence joins TRBV28 and TRBJ2-7; D not certain. CDR1 and CDR2 (germline): MDHEN, SYDVKM. This CDR3 region has 13 residues. V lost 8 bases to trimming and J lost 3 bases, with 14 bases between them.

This clone occurred a few times. This rearrangement joins TRBV6-1 to TRBJ2-1; 9 bases agree with TRBD1. CDR1 and CDR2 (germline): MNHNS, SASEGT. This CDR3 comprises 15 residues. V was pared by 10 bases and J by 4 bases, with 11 bases of the junction left unmatched. The CDR3 spells CATIIGTGSYNEQFF. In nucleotides, the CDR3 is TGTGCCACCATAATTGGGACAGGGTCGTACAATGAGCAGTTCTTC.